These 4 T cell receptor beta chains were all obtained from the same sample, sequenced in a study of CD8+ T cells in alopecia areata. Cells that came from pooled cutaneous lymph nodes were sorted using CD4, CD8alpha, NKG2D, NKG2ACE and other markers. RNA extraction was followed by reverse transcription into cDNA, which acted as the sequencing template. Libraries were prepared by immunoSEQ multiplex PCR; TCRdb keeps only in-frame clonotypes and omits some of them. The repertoire has 200,000 to 300,000 clones, none seen only once; the ten largest take roughly 1.2%. The sample was CD4+ T cells sorted from a lymph node. Receptors were obtained from a C3H/HeJ mouse with alopecia areata. The MHC haplotype of the strain is H2-k.

Remarks on this clone: Genes and germline come from the mouse. The read is 4 residues too short to cover the CDR3 end, so that end is filled in from the germline J gene. Different DNA sequences within this sample yield the same CDR3. This chain joins TRBV13-1 and TRBJ2-5; 9 nucleotides match TRBD2. Germline V gene sequence: CDR1 NSHNY, CDR2 SYGAGN. CDR3 length: 14 amino acids. With V trimmed by 5 bases and J by 2 bases, 3 bases remained unmatched. The part of the CDR3 DNA that was read is TGTGCCAGCAGGCCGGACTGGGGCCAAGAC. Translating gives CASRPDWGQD. The full CDR3 is CASRPDWGQDTQYF.

To note about this clone: Gene names denote mouse genes. The CDR3 is cut off 4 residues early in the read; its end comes from the germline J gene. The rearrangement links TRBV19 to TRBJ2-4; tentative D call: TRBD2 (6 bases). The germline V and J ends were trimmed by 1 base and 0 bases, with 9 bases remaining between them. CDR3 size: 15 residues. Germline-derived CDR1 and CDR2 are FNHDT and SITEND (reference sequence). CDR3 DNA, as far as it was read: TGTGCCAGCAGTATACCCTGGGGTAGTCAAAAC. Amino acid sequence: CASSIPWGSQN. The CDR3 in its entirety is CASSIPWGSQNTLYF.

This clone was detected only a few times. Genes here carry mouse names. The CDR3 end lies 4 residues beyond the end of the read and is filled in from the germline J gene. The V gene is TRBV5, the J gene TRBJ1-1, with a tentative D call TRBD1 (6 bases). The ends were cut back, 3 bases at V and 3 bases at J, with 8 bases in the middle. CDR1 is LGHNA, CDR2 YNLKQL, per germline (reference sequence). The CDR3 totals 13 residues. The CDR3 loop reads CASSQGAHTEVFF. The DNA read from the CDR3 is TGTGCCAGCAGCCAGGGGGCGCACACA.

Points on this clone: Mouse gene names apply. The sequence runs out 4 residues before the end of the CDR3; the remainder is reconstructed from the germline J gene. The J gene is TRBJ2-5, the V gene TRBV1, with 9 bases identical to TRBD2. In germline, CDR1 is NSQYPW, CDR2 LRSPGD (reference sequence). CDR3 length: 14 amino acids. CDR3 loop: CTCSAPGLGDTQYF. The CDR3 bases that were read are TGCACCTGCAGTGCCCCGGGACTGGGAGAC.